This entry is about one T cell receptor (beta chain). The time point is: persistent/refractory GD, antithyroid drugs over 5 years with positive TRAb. TCR sequences were obtained from RNA taken from PBMCs. Building the TCR beta libraries relied on iRepertoire HTBI primers, and CDR3 regions underwent Arm-PCR. TCRdb ran MiXCR on the multiplex PCR reads and lists one entry per CDR3 protein. The table includes 400,000 to 500,000 distinct CDR3 sequences, approximately 21% detected once. The sample belongs to a study of regulatory T cells in long-lasting Graves disease. Trimming took 5 bases from V and 0 from J, leaving 12 bases between them. Germline assignment: CDR1 SGHRS and CDR2 YFSETQ. CDR3 length: 15 amino acids.

The rearrangement joins TRBV5-1 to TRBJ1-5; D call uncertain. This TCR came from a female donor with Graves disease. Source: peripheral blood mononuclear cells (PBMCs), taken when the disease was refractory, from a patient treated with antithyroid drugs. The CDR3 sequence is CASRETASSNQPQHF. CDR3 bases: TGCGCCAGCAGAGAGACGGCGTCTAGCAATCAGCCCCAGCATTTT.